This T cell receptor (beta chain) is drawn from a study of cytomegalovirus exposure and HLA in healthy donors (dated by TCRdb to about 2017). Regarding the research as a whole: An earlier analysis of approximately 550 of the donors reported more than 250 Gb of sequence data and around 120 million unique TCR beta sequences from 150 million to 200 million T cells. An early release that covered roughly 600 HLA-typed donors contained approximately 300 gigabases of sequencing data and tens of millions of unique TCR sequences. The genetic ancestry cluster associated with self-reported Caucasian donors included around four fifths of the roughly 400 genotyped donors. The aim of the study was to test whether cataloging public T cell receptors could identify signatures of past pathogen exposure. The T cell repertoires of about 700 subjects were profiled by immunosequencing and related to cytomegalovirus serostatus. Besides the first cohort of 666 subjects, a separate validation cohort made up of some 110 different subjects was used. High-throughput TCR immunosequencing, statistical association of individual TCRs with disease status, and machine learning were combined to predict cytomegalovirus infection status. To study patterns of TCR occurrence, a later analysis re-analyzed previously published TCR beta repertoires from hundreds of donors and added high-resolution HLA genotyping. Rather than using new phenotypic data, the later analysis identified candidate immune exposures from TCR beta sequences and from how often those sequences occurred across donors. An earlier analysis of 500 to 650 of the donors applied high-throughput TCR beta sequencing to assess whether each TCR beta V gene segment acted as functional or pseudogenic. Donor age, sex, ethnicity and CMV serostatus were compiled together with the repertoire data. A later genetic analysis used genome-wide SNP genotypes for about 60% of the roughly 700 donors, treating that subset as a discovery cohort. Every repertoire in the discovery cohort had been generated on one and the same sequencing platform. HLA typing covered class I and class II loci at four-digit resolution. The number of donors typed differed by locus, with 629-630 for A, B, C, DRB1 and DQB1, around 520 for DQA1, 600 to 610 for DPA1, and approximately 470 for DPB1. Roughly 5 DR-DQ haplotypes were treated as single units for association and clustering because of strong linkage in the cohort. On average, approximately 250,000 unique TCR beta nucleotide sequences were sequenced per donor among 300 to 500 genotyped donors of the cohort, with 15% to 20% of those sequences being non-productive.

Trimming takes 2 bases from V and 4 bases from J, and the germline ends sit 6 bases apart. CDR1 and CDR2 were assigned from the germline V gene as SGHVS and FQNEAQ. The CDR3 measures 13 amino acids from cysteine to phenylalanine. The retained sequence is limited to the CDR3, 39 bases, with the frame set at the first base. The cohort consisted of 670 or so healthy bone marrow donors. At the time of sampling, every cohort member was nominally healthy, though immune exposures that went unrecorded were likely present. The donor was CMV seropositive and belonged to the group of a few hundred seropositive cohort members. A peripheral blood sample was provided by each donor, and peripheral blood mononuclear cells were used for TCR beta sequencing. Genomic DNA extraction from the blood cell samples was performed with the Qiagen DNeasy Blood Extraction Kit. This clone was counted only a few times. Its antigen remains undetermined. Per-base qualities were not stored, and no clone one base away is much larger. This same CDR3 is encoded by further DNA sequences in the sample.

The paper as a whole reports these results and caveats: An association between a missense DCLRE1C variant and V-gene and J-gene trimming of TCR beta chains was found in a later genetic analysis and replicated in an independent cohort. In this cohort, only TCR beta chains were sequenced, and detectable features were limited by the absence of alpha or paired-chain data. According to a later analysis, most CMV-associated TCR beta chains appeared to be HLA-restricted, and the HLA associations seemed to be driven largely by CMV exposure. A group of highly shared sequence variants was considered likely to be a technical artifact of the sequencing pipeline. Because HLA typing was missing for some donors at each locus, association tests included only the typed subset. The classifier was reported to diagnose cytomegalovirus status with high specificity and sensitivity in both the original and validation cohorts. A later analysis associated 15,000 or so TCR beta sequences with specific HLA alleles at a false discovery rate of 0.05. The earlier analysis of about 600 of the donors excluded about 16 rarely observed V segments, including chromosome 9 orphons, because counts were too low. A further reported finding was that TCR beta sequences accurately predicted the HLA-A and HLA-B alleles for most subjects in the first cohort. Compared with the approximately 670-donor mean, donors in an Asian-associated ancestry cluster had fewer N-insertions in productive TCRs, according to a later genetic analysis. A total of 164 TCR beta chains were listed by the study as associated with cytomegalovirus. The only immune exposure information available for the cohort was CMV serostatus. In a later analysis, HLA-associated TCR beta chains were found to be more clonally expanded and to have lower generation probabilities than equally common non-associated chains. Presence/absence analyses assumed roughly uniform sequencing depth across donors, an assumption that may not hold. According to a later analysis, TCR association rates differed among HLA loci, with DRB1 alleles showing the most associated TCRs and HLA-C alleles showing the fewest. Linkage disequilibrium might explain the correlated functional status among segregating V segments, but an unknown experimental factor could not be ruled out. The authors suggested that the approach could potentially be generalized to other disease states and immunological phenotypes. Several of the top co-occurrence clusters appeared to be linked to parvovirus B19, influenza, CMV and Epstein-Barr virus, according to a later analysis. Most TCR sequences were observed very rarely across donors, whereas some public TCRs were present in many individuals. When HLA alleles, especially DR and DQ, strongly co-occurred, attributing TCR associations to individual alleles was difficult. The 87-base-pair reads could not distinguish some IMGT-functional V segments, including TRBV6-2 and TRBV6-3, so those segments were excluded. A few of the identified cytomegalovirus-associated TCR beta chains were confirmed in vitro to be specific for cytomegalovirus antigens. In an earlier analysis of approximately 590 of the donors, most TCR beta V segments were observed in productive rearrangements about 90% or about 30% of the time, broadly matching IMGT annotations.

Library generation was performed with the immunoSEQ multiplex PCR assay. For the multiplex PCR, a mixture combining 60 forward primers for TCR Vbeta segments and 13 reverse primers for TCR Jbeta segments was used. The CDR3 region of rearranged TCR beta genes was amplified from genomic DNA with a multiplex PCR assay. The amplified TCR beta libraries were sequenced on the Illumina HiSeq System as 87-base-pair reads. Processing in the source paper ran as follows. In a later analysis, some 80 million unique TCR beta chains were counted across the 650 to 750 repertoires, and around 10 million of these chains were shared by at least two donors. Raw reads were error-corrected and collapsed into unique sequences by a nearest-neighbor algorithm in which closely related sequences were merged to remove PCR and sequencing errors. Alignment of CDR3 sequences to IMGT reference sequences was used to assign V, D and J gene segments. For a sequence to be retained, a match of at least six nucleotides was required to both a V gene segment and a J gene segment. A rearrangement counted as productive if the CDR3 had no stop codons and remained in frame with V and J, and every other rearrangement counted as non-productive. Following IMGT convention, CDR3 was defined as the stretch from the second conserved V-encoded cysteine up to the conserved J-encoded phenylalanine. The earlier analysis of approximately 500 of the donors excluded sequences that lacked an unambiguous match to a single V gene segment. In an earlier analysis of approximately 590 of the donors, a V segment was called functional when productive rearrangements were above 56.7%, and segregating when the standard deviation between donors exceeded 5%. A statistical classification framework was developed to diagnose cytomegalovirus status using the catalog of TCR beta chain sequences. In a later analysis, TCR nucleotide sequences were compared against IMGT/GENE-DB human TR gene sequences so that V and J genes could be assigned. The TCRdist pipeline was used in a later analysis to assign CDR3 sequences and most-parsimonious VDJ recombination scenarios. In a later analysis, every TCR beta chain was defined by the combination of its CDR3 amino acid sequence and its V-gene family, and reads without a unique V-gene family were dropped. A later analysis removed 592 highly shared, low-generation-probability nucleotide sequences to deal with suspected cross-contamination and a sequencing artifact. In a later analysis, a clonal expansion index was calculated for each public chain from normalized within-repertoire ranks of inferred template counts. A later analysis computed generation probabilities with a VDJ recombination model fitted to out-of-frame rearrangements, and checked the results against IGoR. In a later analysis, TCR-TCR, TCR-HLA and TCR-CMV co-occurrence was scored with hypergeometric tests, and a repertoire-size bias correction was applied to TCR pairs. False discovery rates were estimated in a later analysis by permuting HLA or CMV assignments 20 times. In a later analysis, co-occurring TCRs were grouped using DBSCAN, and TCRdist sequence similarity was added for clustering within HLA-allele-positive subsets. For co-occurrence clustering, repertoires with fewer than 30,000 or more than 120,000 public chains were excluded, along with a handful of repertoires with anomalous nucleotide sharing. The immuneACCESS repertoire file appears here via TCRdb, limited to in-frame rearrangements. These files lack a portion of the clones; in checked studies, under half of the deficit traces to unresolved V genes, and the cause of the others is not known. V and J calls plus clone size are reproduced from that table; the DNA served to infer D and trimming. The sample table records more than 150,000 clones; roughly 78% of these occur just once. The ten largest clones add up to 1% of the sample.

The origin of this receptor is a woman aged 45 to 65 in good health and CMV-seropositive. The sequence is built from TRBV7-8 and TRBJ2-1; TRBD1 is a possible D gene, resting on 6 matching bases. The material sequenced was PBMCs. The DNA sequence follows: TGTGCCAGCAGCTTACAGGGGTACAATGAGCAGTTCTTC. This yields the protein CASSLQGYNEQFF.